One sample yielded the 20 T cell receptor beta chains listed below, sequenced in a study of CD8 T cells in ankylosing spondylitis. TCRdb re-called the 5' RACE reads through MiXCR, storing one row per CDR3 protein. The profile shows 200,000 or so distinct CDR3 sequences, 13% of them singletons. Material for sequencing was blood, either unsorted or a sorted T cell fraction (not recorded which). The receptors derive from a female donor with ankylosing spondylitis or in good health (not recorded which).

The sample holds a few counts of this clonotype. The chain combines TRBV18 with TRBJ1-4; TRBD1 is a possible D gene (6 bases). The CDR3 is 13 residues long. With 6 bases removed from V and 8 bases from J, the gap between germline ends came to 13 bases. Germline V gene data show CDR1 as KGHSH and CDR2 as LQKENI. CDR3 protein: CASSGTQSEKLFF. Here the CDR3 DNA reads TGTGCCAGCTCCGGGACACAAAGCGAAAAACTGTTTTTT. Drawing the rest from reference TRBV18 and TRBJ1-4, the complete variable domain is NAGVMQNPRHLVRRRGQEARLRCSPMKGHSHVYWYRQLPEEGLKFMVYLQKENIIDESGMPKERFSAEFPKEGPSILRIQQVVRGDSAAYFCASSGTQSEKLFFGSGTQLSVL.

This clonotype has at least ten counts. V gene TRBV12-3 or TRBV12-4 combines with J gene TRBJ1-1; D unresolved. The CDR3 has 14 residues. The V gene lost 3 bases and the J gene lost 1 base, with 9 bases spanning the gap. The CDR3 region has the DNA TGTGCCAGCAGTTTGGCGGGGAAGAACACTGAAGCTTTCTTT. Protein product: CASSLAGKNTEAFF.

Details on this clonotype: A read error may explain this, as a much larger clone is one base away. V gene TRBV12-3 or TRBV12-4 combines with J gene TRBJ2-1; a weak D match, TRBD2 (6 bases). The CDR3 covers 13 residues. V gave up 8 bases and J gave up 2 bases, with 10 bases separating them. The DNA for the CDR3 is TGTGCCAGCGCCGGGGGACCCTACAATGAGCAGTTCTTC. Its protein is CASAGGPYNEQFF.

This clonotype was counted many times. V and J are TRBV28 and TRBJ2-7, with 8 nucleotides matching TRBD2. The V gene's germline CDR1 is MDHEN and CDR2 SYDVKM. CDR3 length equals 14 residues. V was clipped by 6 bases and J by 7 bases; unmatched bases: 11. CDR3: CASRPTSGIQEQYF. CDR3 nucleotide sequence: TGTGCCAGCAGACCTACTAGCGGTATACAGGAGCAGTACTTC. Full variable domain (rest looked up from reference TRBV28 and TRBJ2-7): DVKVTQSSRYLVKRTGEKVFLECVQDMDHENMFWYRQDPGLGLRLIYFSYDVKMKEKGDIPEGYSVSREKKERFSLILESASTNQTSMYLCASRPTSGIQEQYFGPGTRLTVT.

This clonotype was seen repeatedly, ten times or more. The V call is TRBV29-1, the J call TRBJ2-5; TRBD1 might be the D (6 bases). The CDR3 loop spans 11 amino acids. The V end lost 8 bases, the J end lost 4 bases, and 11 bases lay between the germline ends. CDR1 is SQVTM and CDR2 is ANQGSEA in the germline V gene. In nucleotides, the CDR3 is TGCAGCATCCGACAGGTAGAGACCCAGTACTTC. As protein: CSIRQVETQYF.

This clonotype showed up many times. The rearrangement links TRBV7-2 to TRBJ2-3; 7 bases map to TRBD1. The CDR3 loop spans 15 amino acids. Trimming took 1 base from V and 5 from J; bases not matched to a gene: 6. Germline values: CDR1 SGHTA, CDR2 FQGNSA. The CDR3 coding sequence is TGTGCCAGCAGCTTAGAGACAGGGTACAAAGATACGCAGTATTTT. Translated: CASSLETGYKDTQYF.

This clonotype was seen repeatedly, ten times or more. V usage is TRBV6-2 or TRBV6-3 and J usage is TRBJ2-1; 9 bases fit TRBD2. J gave up 3 bases and V 7 bases, and 4 bases lay outside the gene matches. From germline, CDR1 is MNHEY and CDR2 SVGEGT. The CDR3 is 14 residues long. CDR3 nucleotide sequence: TGTGCCAGCACCCGACTAGCGGACTACAATGAGCAGTTCTTC. This sequence encodes CASTRLADYNEQFF.

V is TRBV12-3 or TRBV12-4 and J is TRBJ2-5; D gene unclear. V gave up 3 bases and J gave up 0 bases, with 5 bases separating them. The CDR3 runs to 13 residues. The CDR3 is CASSFFHQETQYF. The CDR3 DNA is TGTGCCAGCAGTTTTTTCCACCAAGAGACCCAGTACTTC.

The chain employs TRBV30 and TRBJ2-2; possible D gene TRBD1, 5 bases. Germline CDR1 GTSNPN, CDR2 SVGIG (reference sequence). The germline V and J ends were trimmed by 4 bases and 5 bases, with 11 bases remaining between them. The CDR3 contains 13 residues. The CDR3 DNA reads as TGTGCCTGGACTCCTCGACAGACCGGGGAGCTGTTTTTT. It translates to CAWTPRQTGELFF.

This clonotype was counted many times. The rearrangement links TRBV7-3 to TRBJ2-2, with 9 bases identical to TRBD2. Germline assignment: CDR1 SGHTA and CDR2 FQGTGA. J gave up 6 bases and V 1 base, and 9 bases lay outside the gene matches. The CDR3 consists of 17 residues. The CDR3 DNA sequence: TGTGCCAGCAGCTTAATAGCGGGGGCCGGAGGGGCCGGGGAGCTGTTTTTT. It codes for CASSLIAGAGGAGELFF. The complete variable domain, with remaining parts taken from reference TRBV7-3 and TRBJ2-2, reads GAGVSQTPSNKVTEKGKYVELRCDPISGHTALYWYRQSLGQGPEFLIYFQGTGAADDSGLPNDRFFAVRPEGSVSTLKIQRTERGDSAVYLCASSLIAGAGGAGELFFGEGSRLTVL.

At least ten counts were recorded for this clonotype. The chain employs TRBV25-1 and TRBJ2-3, with 8 nucleotides matching TRBD1. The CDR3 is 15 residues long. Germline CDR1 is MGHDK and CDR2 is SYGVNS. J lost 4 bases, V lost 5 bases, and 8 bases had no gene match. DNA for the CDR3: TGTGCCAGCAGTCATCTGACAGGGGTGGCAGATACGCAGTATTTT. Amino acids: CASSHLTGVADTQYF.

The chain couples TRBV24-1 to TRBJ2-3; 10 bases align to TRBD2. J was trimmed by 5 bases and V by 4 bases; bases with no gene match: 8. The V gene's germline CDR1 is KGHDR and CDR2 SFDVKD. The CDR3 length is 16 residues. CDR3 loop: CATSDRSGRARDTQYF. The CDR3, as DNA: TGTGCCACCAGTGACCGAAGCGGGAGGGCGAGAGATACGCAGTATTTT.

This clonotype was found many times. The J gene is TRBJ2-7, the V gene TRBV6-2 or TRBV6-3, with 7 bases aligning to TRBD1. Trimming removed 6 bases from V and 4 bases from J; junction bases left unmatched: 9. CDR3 size: 14 residues. In germline, CDR1 is MNHEY, CDR2 SVGEGT. CDR3 nucleotides: TGTGCCAGCAGGACCGTAGGGACAGCTTACGAGCAGTACTTC. This sequence encodes CASRTVGTAYEQYF.

This sequence joins TRBV5-1 and TRBJ1-5; 8 bases line up with TRBD1. Germline V gene sequence: CDR1 SGHRS, CDR2 YFSETQ. This CDR3 has 16 amino acids. Trimming removed 1 base from V and 1 base from J; junction bases left unmatched: 4. The CDR3 region has the DNA TGCGCCAGCAGCTTGATCGCAGGGGGCAGCAATCAGCCCCAGCATTTT. Its protein is CASSLIAGGSNQPQHF.

This clonotype was observed at least ten times. The chain couples TRBV7-2 to TRBJ1-6, with D unresolved. Trimming shortened V by 2 bases and J by 7 bases, and 15 bases separated the two germline ends. The CDR3 runs to 16 residues. Germline CDR1 is SGHTA and CDR2 is FQGNSA. CDR3 region: CASSLHSVKANSPLHF. The CDR3, as DNA: TGTGCCAGCAGCTTACACAGCGTAAAAGCAAATTCACCCCTCCACTTT.

This clonotype was detected ten times or more. This chain connects TRBV20-1 to TRBJ2-7; TRBD2 aligns across 8 bases. Unmatched junction bases numbered 13, after V lost 5 bases and J lost 1 base. The V gene's germline CDR1 is DFQATT and CDR2 SNEGSKA (reference sequence). This CDR3 is built from 16 residues. For the CDR3, the DNA is TGCAGTGCTGAAGAACTAGCGGCCGGGCGATCCTACGAGCAGTACTTC. This translates into CSAEELAAGRSYEQYF.

This clonotype was seen many times. This sequence joins TRBV4-2 and TRBJ1-1; D gene unclear. Looked up from germline, CDR1 is LGHNA and CDR2 is YNFKEQ. The CDR3 is 13 amino acids. V lost 5 bases and J lost 2, with 9 bases in between. CDR3 nucleotide sequence: TGTGCCAGCAGCTTACAGTTAAACACTGAAGCTTTCTTT. This encodes CASSLQLNTEAFF.

This clonotype was seen at least ten times. The rearrangement uses TRBV5-1 and TRBJ1-1, with a weak D call TRBD1 (6 bases). This CDR3 contains 16 residues. Trimming removed 0 bases from V and 0 bases from J, with 12 bases in between. Germline-derived CDR1 and CDR2 are SGHRS and YFSETQ. The CDR3 spells CASSLGGGSLNTEAFF. The CDR3 DNA sequence: TGCGCCAGCAGCTTGGGAGGGGGGTCCCTGAACACTGAAGCTTTCTTT.

As for this clonotype: At one end, the junction sequence differs from germline, possibly due to a read error. The J gene is TRBJ2-1, the V gene TRBV7-2; D ambiguous. Germline CDR1 SGHTA, CDR2 FQGNSA. The CDR3 has 12 residues. The CDR3 DNA reads as TGTGCCGGCAGCTCCACTGGAAATGAGCAGTTCTTC. Protein product: CAGSSTGNEQFF.

This clonotype has more than one count but fewer than ten. The gene calls are TRBV7-7 and TRBJ2-1, with D possibly matching TRBD2 (6 bases). Trimming cost V 3 bases and J 6 bases, with 9 bases left between them. This CDR3 has 13 amino acids. The germline gives CDR1 SSHAT, CDR2 FNYEAQ (reference sequence). In DNA form, the CDR3 reads TGTGCCAGCAGCTTCGGTAGCGGCAATGAGCAGTTCTTC. This gives the protein CASSFGSGNEQFF. Together with reference TRBV7-7 and TRBJ2-1, the CDR3 gives the full variable domain: GAGVSQSPRYKVTKRGQDVTLRCDPISSHATLYWYQQALGQGPEFLTYFNYEAQPDKSGLPSDRFSAERPEGSISTLTIQRTEQRDSAMYRCASSFGSGNEQFFGPGTRLTVL.